This T cell receptor beta chain was sequenced in a study of shared clonotypes between healthy human individuals. Study details: Each donor contributed plates that comprised three CD4 naive, three CD4 memory, two CD8 naive and one CD8 memory.

Germline CDR1 and CDR2: SGHRS and YFSETQ. V gave up 4 bases and J gave up 2 bases, with 8 bases separating them. The CDR3 loop spans 13 amino acids. Per sorted-subset replicate PCR, input was 200 to 250 ng DNA, representing 30,000 or so T cell genomes. Profiling relied on immunoSEQ multiplex PCR, and the TCRdb table lists in-frame clones only, not all of them. Of approximately 1,000,000 clones in the sample, around three quarters were seen once. Division of CD4+ cells produced a CD45RA+ naive subset and a CD45RA-negative memory subset. This sequence was found in a man between 18 and 35 years old in good health. Some clones in this sample may be carry-over from other donors' samples. Sequencing was done on a sample of memory CD4+ T cells from PBMCs. Subset of the sample: CD45RA-negative fraction. The chain uses TRBV5-1 and TRBJ2-3; D remains ambiguous. CDR3 residues: CASSIRPTDTQYF. CDR3 coding DNA: TGCGCCAGCAGCATTCGCCCCACAGATACGCAGTATTTT.